These 27 T cell receptor beta chains share one sample of origin, sequenced in a study of T cell changes during pregnancy in multiple sclerosis. Sequenced by immunoSEQ multiplex PCR; TCRdb stores in-frame clones only, minus some. The table lists tens of thousands of clones, roughly nine tenths of them singletons, with over 2% in the top ten. Specimen: peripheral blood, collected in the third trimester of pregnancy. All receptors come from a female donor in good health, enrolled as a control in a pregnancy study.

V gene TRBV11-3 combines with J gene TRBJ2-3; the match to TRBD2 covers 11 bases. Germline loops: CDR1 SGHNT, CDR2 YENEEA. V was pared by 5 bases and J by 0 bases, with 4 bases of the junction left unmatched. The CDR3 length is 16 residues. CDR3 residues: CASSPGLAGSTDTQYF. CDR3 in DNA: TGTGCCAGCAGCCCCGGACTAGCGGGTAGCACAGATACGCAGTATTTT.

This clone was recorded only once. V gene TRBV7-9 combines with J gene TRBJ2-1, with 8 bases that match TRBD2. With 8 bases clipped from V and 2 bases from J, the junction kept 17 bases outside the gene matches. The CDR3 totals 18 residues. Germline V gene lookup returns CDR1 SEHNR and CDR2 FQNEAQ (reference sequence). As DNA, the CDR3 is TGTGCCAGCGCCCATACGGGAGGAGCGGGAGTAGCCTACAATGAGCAGTTCTTC. Translation: CASAHTGGAGVAYNEQFF.

The chain combines TRBV5-1 with TRBJ2-5; the match to TRBD2 covers 9 bases. The germline CDR1 and CDR2 sequences are SGHRS and YFSETQ. This CDR3 has 16 amino acids. J was trimmed by 5 bases and V by 6 bases; bases with no gene match: 14. The CDR3 sequence: CASTPVGGGAGETQYF. DNA for the CDR3: TGCGCCAGCACCCCGGTAGGCGGGGGGGCCGGGGAGACCCAGTACTTC.

This clone was picked up a small number of times. This sequence joins TRBV6-4 and TRBJ1-1; a possible D gene is TRBD1 (5 bases). Germline lookup yields CDR1 MRHNA and CDR2 SNTAGT. V gave up 6 bases and J gave up 2 bases, with 10 bases separating them. The CDR3 is 13 amino acids. The DNA of the CDR3 is TGTGCCAGCAGCGACAGAGAAAACACTGAAGCTTTCTTT. This translates into CASSDRENTEAFF.

The rearrangement joins TRBV7-9 to TRBJ1-2; D is possibly TRBD1 (6 bases). The CDR3 is 12 residues long. V was clipped by 5 bases and J by 7 bases, with 11 bases between them. The germline CDR1 and CDR2 sequences are SEHNR and FQNEAQ (reference sequence). The CDR3 spells CASSNSGAGYTF. In DNA, the CDR3 is TGTGCCAGCAGCAACTCAGGGGCTGGCTACACCTTC.

The chain uses TRBV28 and TRBJ1-1; 8 bases are shared with TRBD1. Looked up from germline, CDR1 is MDHEN and CDR2 is SYDVKM. The V and J ends lost 5 bases and 3 bases, in that order; junction bases with no gene match: 5. The CDR3 has 14 amino acids. CDR3 nucleotides: TGTGCCAGCAGTCCACCGGACAGGGACACTGAAGCTTTCTTT. This gives the protein CASSPPDRDTEAFF.

The V and J genes are TRBV27 and TRBJ2-6; D not certain. The ends were cut back, 8 bases at V and 3 bases at J, with 8 bases in the middle. Germline CDR1 reads MNHEY; CDR2 reads SMNVEV (reference sequence). The CDR3 is made up of 13 amino acids. Here the CDR3 reads CASGPDGANVLTF. CDR3 sequence (DNA): TGTGCCAGCGGGCCAGATGGGGCCAACGTCCTGACTTTC. Combining the CDR3 with reference TRBV27 and TRBJ2-6 gives the whole variable domain EAQVTQNPRYLITVTGKKLTVTCSQNMNHEYMSWYRQDPGLGLRQIYYSMNVEVTDKGDVPEGYKVSRKEKRNFPLILESPSPNQTSLYFCASGPDGANVLTFGAGSRLTVL.

This chain connects TRBV18 to TRBJ2-3; 9 bases line up with TRBD2. Germline-derived CDR1 and CDR2 are KGHSH and LQKENI. This CDR3 has 15 residues. The junction had 2 bases not matched to a gene; V was cut back by 3 bases and J by 1 base. The CDR3: CASSPRTSGTDTQYF. The CDR3 bases are TGTGCCAGCTCACCTCGGACTAGCGGCACAGATACGCAGTATTTT.

This chain links TRBV6-4 with TRBJ2-5; 11 nucleotides line up with TRBD2. After removal of 4 bases from V and 3 bases from J, the junction contained 4 bases not matched to a gene. This CDR3 has 15 amino acids. Germline V gene sequence: CDR1 MRHNA, CDR2 SNTAGT. CDR3 in amino acids: CASSATSGGEETQYF. The CDR3 DNA follows: TGTGCCAGCAGTGCCACTAGCGGGGGCGAAGAGACCCAGTACTTC.

V usage is TRBV6-1 and J usage is TRBJ2-3; D is unclear. Trimming removed 5 bases from V and 1 base from J, with 7 bases in between. This CDR3 is built from 13 residues. The germline gives CDR1 MNHNS, CDR2 SASEGT. In nucleotides, the CDR3 is TGTGCCAGCAGTAAAGGAGGCACAGATACGCAGTATTTT. It translates to CASSKGGTDTQYF.

This chain joins TRBV20-1 and TRBJ2-5; D gene unclear. The CDR3 has 10 amino acids. From germline, CDR1 is DFQATT and CDR2 SNEGSKA (reference sequence). Trimming removed 3 bases at V and 5 bases at J, with 4 bases between. CDR3 amino acids: CSASEETQYF. In DNA form, the CDR3 reads TGCAGTGCTAGTGAGGAGACCCAGTACTTC.

This sequence joins TRBV19 and TRBJ2-7, with 12 positions matching TRBD1. The junction had 9 bases not matched to a gene; V was cut back by 6 bases and J by 6 bases. The CDR3 sequence is 15 residues long. Germline CDR1 and CDR2: LNHDA and SQIVND (reference sequence). Here the CDR3 reads CASSQPGQGALEQYF. The DNA of the CDR3 is TGTGCCAGTAGCCAACCGGGACAGGGGGCTCTCGAGCAGTACTTC. The variable domain in full, with the rest retrieved from reference TRBV19 and TRBJ2-7, is DGGITQSPKYLFRKEGQNVTLSCEQNLNHDAMYWYRQDPGQGLRLIYYSQIVNDFQKGDIAEGYSVSREKKESFPLTVTSAQKNPTAFYLCASSQPGQGALEQYFGPGTRLTVT.

The rearrangement uses TRBV10-3 and TRBJ2-7; D gene uncertain. Germline V CDR1 and CDR2: ENHRY, SYGVKD. CDR3 length: 13 amino acids. The ends were cut back, 3 bases at V and 7 bases at J, with 13 bases in the middle. The CDR3 DNA sequence: TGTGCCATCAGTGAAATTAGCTTAGTAGAGCAGTACTTC. Amino acid sequence: CAISEISLVEQYF.

The V gene is TRBV27, the J gene TRBJ2-2; 12 positions agree with TRBD2. CDR1 is MNHEY, CDR2 SMNVEV, per germline (reference sequence). The CDR3 is made up of 14 amino acids. V trimming: 5 bases; J trimming: 6 bases; junction bases outside the gene matches: 1. CDR3 in amino acids: CASSASGRAGELFF. The CDR3 DNA reads as TGTGCCAGCAGTGCTAGCGGGAGGGCCGGGGAGCTGTTTTTT.

The chain is built from TRBV9 and TRBJ2-7; D might be TRBD1 (6 bases). Germline V gene sequence: CDR1 SGDLS, CDR2 YYNGEE. CDR3 length: 14 residues. Between the trimmed V and J ends, which lost 3 bases and 2 bases, there was a span of 12 bases. Written as DNA, the CDR3 is TGTGCCAGCAGCGCCCCCGGGACACCCTACGAGCAGTACTTC. This codes for CASSAPGTPYEQYF. The full variable domain, completed using reference TRBV9 and TRBJ2-7, is DSGVTQTPKHLITATGQRVTLRCSPRSGDLSVYWYQQSLDQGLQFLIQYYNGEERAKGNILERFSAQQFPDLHSELNLSSLELGDSALYFCASSAPGTPYEQYFGPGTRLTVT.

The chain couples TRBV6-1 to TRBJ2-3, with 13 bases identical to TRBD2. CDR3 length: 17 amino acids. Germline CDR1 and CDR2: MNHNS and SASEGT. With V trimmed by 4 bases and J by 3 bases, 7 bases remained unmatched. The CDR3 sequence is CASSALAGGFSTDTQYF. The CDR3, as DNA: TGTGCCAGCAGTGCACTAGCGGGGGGGTTTTCGACAGATACGCAGTATTTT.

This clone was seen a few times. This CDR3 is also generated by other DNA sequences in the sample. The V call is TRBV5-6, the J call TRBJ1-1; D unresolved. Germline values: CDR1 SGHDT, CDR2 YYEEEE. There are 12 residues in the CDR3. V lost 2 bases and J lost 1, with 3 bases in between. CDR3 in DNA: TGTGCCAGCAGCTTCAGGAACACTGAAGCTTTCTTT. This translates into CASSFRNTEAFF.

The rearrangement joins TRBV19 to TRBJ1-2; 7 positions agree with TRBD1. The CDR3 is made up of 14 amino acids. Looked up from germline, CDR1 is LNHDA and CDR2 is SQIVND (reference sequence). With V trimmed by 5 bases and J by 5 bases, 8 bases remained unmatched. The CDR3 DNA is TGTGCCAGTAGTTCCAGACAGGGACATTATGGCTACACCTTC. It yields the protein CASSSRQGHYGYTF. Supplemented by reference TRBV19 and TRBJ1-2, the full variable domain reads DGGITQSPKYLFRKEGQNVTLSCEQNLNHDAMYWYRQDPGQGLRLIYYSQIVNDFQKGDIAEGYSVSREKKESFPLTVTSAQKNPTAFYLCASSSRQGHYGYTFGSGTRLTVV.

The chain couples TRBV21-1 to TRBJ2-7; the table's D call, TRBD1, was not checked against the DNA. TRBV21-1 is labeled a pseudogene. This CDR3 is 13 amino acids long. CDR3: CATQGDSTYEQYF. CDR3 bases: TGTGCCACTCAGGGCGACTCAACCTACGAGCAGTACTTC.

This rearrangement joins TRBV19 to TRBJ1-1; possibly TRBD1 for D (6 bases). The V gene lost 7 bases and the J gene lost 2 bases, with 8 bases spanning the gap. CDR3 length equals 12 residues. Germline V gene sequence: CDR1 LNHDA, CDR2 SQIVND (reference sequence). Here the CDR3 DNA reads TGTGCCAGTAAACAGGGCAACACTGAAGCTTTCTTT. Translation gives CASKQGNTEAFF.

The chain employs TRBV6-4 and TRBJ2-1; D possibly corresponds to TRBD1 (7 bases). V was trimmed by 2 bases and J by 5 bases, leaving 16 bases between them. Germline lookup yields CDR1 MRHNA and CDR2 SNTAGT. The CDR3 sequence is 16 residues long. CDR3 sequence reads: CASSDSGGTAHNEQFF. The CDR3, as DNA: TGTGCCAGCAGTGACAGTGGGGGGACAGCCCACAATGAGCAGTTCTTC.

The CDR3 sequence: CASSLEGSGGQETQYF. The CDR3 DNA is TGCGCCAGCAGCTTGGAGGGTAGCGGGGGGCAAGAGACCCAGTACTTC. The rearrangement links TRBV5-1 to TRBJ2-5, with 10 bases aligning to TRBD2. CDR3 length equals 16 residues. Germline V gene sequence: CDR1 SGHRS, CDR2 YFSETQ. With V trimmed by 0 bases and J by 2 bases, 4 bases remained unmatched.

The chain joins TRBV15 to TRBJ2-7; D perhaps matches TRBD2 (6 bases). Trimming took off 8 bases at V and 5 bases at J, with 19 bases between the two ends. The germline V gene has CDR1 LNHNV and CDR2 YYDKDF (reference sequence). This CDR3 is built from 14 residues. The CDR3 is CATSGGPSINEQYF. CDR3 sequence (DNA): TGTGCCACCTCCGGAGGGCCCTCGATAAACGAGCAGTACTTC.

V and J are TRBV5-8 and TRBJ2-5; TRBD2 matches 10 bases. Trimming removed 4 bases from V and 5 bases from J; junction bases left unmatched: 20. The CDR3 spans 19 residues. Germline CDR1 reads SGHTS; CDR2 reads YDEGEE. The CDR3 sequence: CASSAYVYMGTSAFETQYF. CDR3 sequence (DNA): TGTGCCAGCAGCGCCTACGTGTATATGGGGACTAGCGCTTTTGAGACCCAGTACTTC.

This clone showed up just once. The rearrangement joins TRBV9 to TRBJ2-1, with a possible D match to TRBD2 (6 bases). There are 16 residues in the CDR3. V was pared by 0 bases and J by 5 bases, with 15 bases between. The V gene's germline CDR1 is SGDLS and CDR2 YYNGEE. The CDR3 sequence is CASSVGSAGRDNEQFF. CDR3 bases: TGTGCCAGCAGCGTAGGTTCAGCGGGTAGGGACAATGAGCAGTTCTTC.

V and J are TRBV7-9 and TRBJ2-5, with TRBD2 matching 12 bases. The J segment lost 5 bases and the V segment lost 4 bases, leaving 14 bases of the junction unmatched. Germline V gene sequence: CDR1 SEHNR, CDR2 FQNEAQ (reference sequence). The CDR3 covers 18 residues. CDR3 sequence (DNA): TGTGCCAGCAGCTCCATGACTAGCGGGAGAGGGGGGTGGGAGACCCAGTACTTC. As protein: CASSSMTSGRGGWETQYF.

The chain uses TRBV5-6 and TRBJ1-2; maybe TRBD1 (6 bases). Trimming stripped 0 bases from V and 4 bases from J, with 13 bases between. CDR1 SGHDT and CDR2 YYEEEE come from the germline V gene. This CDR3 has 15 amino acids. CDR3 region: CASSLADRYIYGYTF. CDR3 nucleotides: TGTGCCAGCAGCTTGGCCGACAGGTACATCTATGGCTACACCTTC.